These 15 T cell receptor beta chains originate from one sample sequenced in a study of identical twins. MiXCR, applied by TCRdb to the 5' RACE reads, yields one record per CDR3 protein. The table lists more than 1.5 million distinct CDR3 sequences, under 35% of them singletons. The source material was cord blood. These receptors came from a newborn girl in good health.

The gene calls are TRBV20-1 and TRBJ1-2; 9 bases are shared with TRBD1. J gave up 7 bases and V 3 bases, and 6 bases lay outside the gene matches. The V gene's germline CDR1 is DFQATT and CDR2 SNEGSKA (reference sequence). This CDR3 contains 13 residues. The DNA for the CDR3 is TGCAGTGCTAGGACCGGACAGGGGATTGGCTACACCTTC. The encoded protein is CSARTGQGIGYTF.

This clonotype has at least ten counts. The chain is built from TRBV6-6 and TRBJ2-1; D perhaps matches TRBD2 (5 bases). The germline V gene has CDR1 MNHNY and CDR2 SVGAGI (reference sequence). There are 13 residues in the CDR3. V was pared by 6 bases and J by 6 bases, with 12 bases between. In nucleotides, the CDR3 is TGTGCCAGCAGCCCAACTAGTTTCAATGAGCAGTTCTTC. This codes for CASSPTSFNEQFF.

Turning to this clonotype: One junction end disagrees with the germline gene, perhaps due to a read error. V and J are TRBV4-1 and TRBJ2-5, with no clear D. Germline assignment: CDR1 MGHRA and CDR2 YSYEKL. This CDR3 spans 14 amino acids. CDR3: CASSQEGTQETLYF. CDR3 bases: TGCGCCAGCAGCCAAGAGGGTACCCAAGAGACCCTGTACTTC.

This clonotype was detected a few times. In DNA form, the CDR3 reads TGCAGCGTTGAATCAAGGACTAGCGGGAGGGGGGATGAGCAGTTCTTC. Its protein product is CSVESRTSGRGDEQFF. The chain has TRBV29-1 and TRBJ2-1; 15 bases map to TRBD2. This CDR3 is 16 amino acids long. Looked up from germline, CDR1 is SQVTM and CDR2 is ANQGSEA. Trimming removed 2 bases from V and 8 bases from J; junction bases left unmatched: 7.

Notes on this clonotype: A much larger clone differs from this one at a single base, so this may be a read error. This chain uses TRBV4-2 with TRBJ2-4; 11 bases are shared with TRBD2. The CDR3 loop spans 16 amino acids. V shed 1 base and J 15 bases; nucleotides not matched to a gene: 14. Germline lookup yields CDR1 LGHNA and CDR2 YNFKEQ. CDR3 residues: CASSQGLAGLKETRYF. CDR3 DNA: TGTGCCAGCAGCCAAGGACTAGCGGGGCTGAAAGAGACCCGGTACTTC.

This clonotype was seen more than once but under ten times. The chain couples TRBV30 to TRBJ2-7; tentatively, D is TRBD1 (5 bases). The CDR3 runs to 12 residues. Per the germline V gene, CDR1 is GTSNPN and CDR2 is SVGIG (reference sequence). Between the trimmed V and J ends, which lost 1 base and 4 bases, there was a span of 8 bases. CDR3 sequence: CAWSDRQYEQYF. The CDR3 nucleotides are TGTGCCTGGAGTGACAGGCAATACGAGCAGTACTTC.

Only a few counts were recorded for this clonotype. The chain combines TRBV6-2 or TRBV6-3 with TRBJ2-3, with 8 bases aligning to TRBD1. The V gene end was trimmed by 5 bases and the J gene end by 2 bases; junction bases not matched to a gene: 9. The CDR3 runs to 16 residues. Germline V CDR1 and CDR2: MNHEY, SVGEGT. The CDR3 loop is CASSKGDRRFTDTQYF. The DNA of the CDR3 is TGTGCCAGCAGTAAGGGGGACAGGCGCTTCACAGATACGCAGTATTTT.

This clonotype was observed a handful of times. V usage is TRBV5-1 and J usage is TRBJ2-5; D not resolved. The CDR3 contains 15 residues. Germline lookup yields CDR1 SGHRS and CDR2 YFSETQ. Between the trimmed V and J ends, which lost 0 bases and 5 bases, there was a span of 14 bases. CDR3 amino acids: CASSLDGAKRETQYF. CDR3 coding DNA: TGCGCCAGCAGCTTGGATGGCGCAAAGAGGGAGACCCAGTACTTC.

Of note for this clonotype: One junction end disagrees with the germline gene, perhaps due to a read error. This chain connects TRBV28 to TRBJ1-6; 8 bases are shared with TRBD1. This CDR3 is built from 14 residues. Germline V gives CDR1 MDHEN, CDR2 SYDVKM. DNA of the CDR3: TGTGCCAGCAGTTTAGGGACAGGTGATTCACCCCCCCACTTT. It encodes CASSLGTGDSPPHF.

This clonotype was detected a few times. V and J are TRBV10-3 and TRBJ2-7; unclear D gene. The CDR3 is made up of 14 amino acids. V dropped 0 bases and J dropped 2 bases, with 8 bases sitting between them. The germline CDR1 and CDR2 sequences are ENHRY and SYGVKD. CDR3 in DNA: TGTGCCATCAGTGAGTCGACTGCCGCCTACGAGCAGTACTTC. Translating it yields CAISESTAAYEQYF.

This clonotype turned up a few times. The V call is TRBV20-1, the J call TRBJ2-4; 15 nucleotides align to TRBD2. With 1 base clipped from V and 1 base from J, the junction kept 14 bases outside the gene matches. There are 21 residues in the CDR3. CDR1 is DFQATT, CDR2 SNEGSKA, per germline (reference sequence). The CDR3 DNA reads as TGCAGTGCTAGAGGGACTAGCGGGGGGGCTCCACTATTTATGGCCAAAAACATTCAGTACTTC. As protein: CSARGTSGGAPLFMAKNIQYF.

Only a few counts were recorded for this clonotype. The chain has TRBV21-1 and TRBJ1-4; the table names TRBD1, a call not compared with the DNA. TRBV21-1 is listed as a pseudogene. This CDR3 has 16 amino acids. CDR3 nucleotides: TGTGCCAGCAGCAAAGGGACCGGGACAGGGAGTGAAAAACTGTTTTTT. This sequence encodes CASSKGTGTGSEKLFF.

This clonotype was found a few times. V and J are TRBV10-2 and TRBJ1-4; 8 positions match TRBD1. CDR3 length: 16 residues. V trimming: 5 bases; J trimming: 5 bases; junction bases outside the gene matches: 10. Per germline, CDR1 WSHSY and CDR2 SAAADI. The CDR3 here is CASSYQGAGRNEKLFF. DNA of the CDR3: TGCGCCAGCAGTTACCAGGGGGCCGGTAGGAATGAAAAACTGTTTTTT.

The chain uses TRBV20-1 and TRBJ2-1, with D tentatively TRBD2 (5 bases). The CDR3 runs 12 residues. V was clipped by 3 bases and J by 7 bases, with 10 bases between them. Germline V CDR1 and CDR2: DFQATT, SNEGSKA (reference sequence). CDR3 residues: CSARDSANEQFF. DNA for the CDR3: TGCAGTGCTAGGGACTCCGCGAATGAGCAGTTCTTC.

This chain joins TRBV27 and TRBJ2-3; D call uncertain. V was trimmed by 2 bases and J by 4 bases, leaving 10 bases between them. The germline CDR1 and CDR2 sequences are MNHEY and SMNVEV (reference sequence). The CDR3 extends over 14 amino acids. The CDR3 protein is CASSLGVAADTQYF. As DNA, the CDR3 is TGTGCCAGCAGTTTAGGGGTAGCCGCAGATACGCAGTATTTT.